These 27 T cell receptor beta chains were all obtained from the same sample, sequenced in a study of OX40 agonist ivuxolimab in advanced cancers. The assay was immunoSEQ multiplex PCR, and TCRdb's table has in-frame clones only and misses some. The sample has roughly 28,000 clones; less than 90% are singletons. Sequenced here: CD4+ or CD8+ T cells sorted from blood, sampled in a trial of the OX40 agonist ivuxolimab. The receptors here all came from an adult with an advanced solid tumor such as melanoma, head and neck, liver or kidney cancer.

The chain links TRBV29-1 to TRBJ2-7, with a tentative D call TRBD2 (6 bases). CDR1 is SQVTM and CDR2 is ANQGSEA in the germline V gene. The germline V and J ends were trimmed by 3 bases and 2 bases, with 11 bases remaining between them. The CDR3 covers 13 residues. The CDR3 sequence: CSVEGDFTYEQYF. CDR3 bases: TGCAGCGTTGAGGGGGACTTTACCTACGAGCAGTACTTC.

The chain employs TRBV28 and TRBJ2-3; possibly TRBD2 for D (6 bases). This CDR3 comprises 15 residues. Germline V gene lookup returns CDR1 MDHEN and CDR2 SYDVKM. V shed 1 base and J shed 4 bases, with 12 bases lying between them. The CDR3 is CASSLYSGEADTQYF. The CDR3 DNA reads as TGTGCCAGCAGTTTATACTCCGGGGAGGCAGATACGCAGTATTTT.

The CDR3 reads CASSMRQGRVDEQFF. Written as DNA, the CDR3 is TGTGCCAGTAGTATGCGACAGGGTCGGGTAGATGAGCAGTTCTTC. The rearrangement uses TRBV19 and TRBJ2-1, with 7 bases that match TRBD1. The CDR3 loop spans 15 amino acids. Germline-derived CDR1 and CDR2 are LNHDA and SQIVND (reference sequence). V was clipped by 3 bases and J by 8 bases; unmatched bases: 10.

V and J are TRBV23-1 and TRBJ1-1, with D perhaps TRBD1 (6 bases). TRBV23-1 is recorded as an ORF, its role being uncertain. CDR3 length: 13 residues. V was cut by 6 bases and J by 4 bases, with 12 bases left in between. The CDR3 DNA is TGCGCCAGCAGAAGCAGGGGAGGCACTGAAGCTTTCTTT. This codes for CASRSRGGTEAFF.

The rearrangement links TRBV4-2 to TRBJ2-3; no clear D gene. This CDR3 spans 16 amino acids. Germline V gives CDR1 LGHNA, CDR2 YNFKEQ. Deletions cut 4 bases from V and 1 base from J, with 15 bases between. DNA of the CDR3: TGTGCCAGCAGCCCTCGACTCTCTGTCGGCACAGATACGCAGTATTTT. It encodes CASSPRLSVGTDTQYF.

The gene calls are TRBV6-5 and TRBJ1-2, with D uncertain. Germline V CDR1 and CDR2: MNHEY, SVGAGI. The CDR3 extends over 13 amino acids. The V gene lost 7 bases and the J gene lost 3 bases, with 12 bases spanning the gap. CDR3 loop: CASTLSPYYGYTF. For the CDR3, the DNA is TGTGCCAGCACCCTCTCCCCATACTATGGCTACACCTTC.

The CDR3 loop reads CASSSLVGLAAYEQYF. CDR3 coding DNA: TGTGCCAGCAGCAGCCTCGTGGGACTAGCGGCTTACGAGCAGTACTTC. This rearrangement joins TRBV5-4 to TRBJ2-7; TRBD2 matches 11 bases. Germline-derived CDR1 and CDR2 are SGHNT and YYREEE (reference sequence). The CDR3 runs 16 residues. Trimming took 4 bases from V and 4 from J; bases not matched to a gene: 10.

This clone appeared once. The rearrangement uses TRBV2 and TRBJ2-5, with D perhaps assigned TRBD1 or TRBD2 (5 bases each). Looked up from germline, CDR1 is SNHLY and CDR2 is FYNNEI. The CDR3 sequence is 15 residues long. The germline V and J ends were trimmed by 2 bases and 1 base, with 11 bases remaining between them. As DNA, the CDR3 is TGTGCCAGCAGTGAATTCCCCGGGACCCAAGAGACCCAGTACTTC. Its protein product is CASSEFPGTQETQYF.

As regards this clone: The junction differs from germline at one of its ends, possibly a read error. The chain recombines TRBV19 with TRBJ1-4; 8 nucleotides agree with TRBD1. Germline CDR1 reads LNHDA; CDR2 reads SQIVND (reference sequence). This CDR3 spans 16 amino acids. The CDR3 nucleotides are TGTGCCAGTAGTAACGGCAGGGGGCTTGGTAATGGAAAACTGTTTTTT. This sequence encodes CASSNGRGLGNGKLFF.

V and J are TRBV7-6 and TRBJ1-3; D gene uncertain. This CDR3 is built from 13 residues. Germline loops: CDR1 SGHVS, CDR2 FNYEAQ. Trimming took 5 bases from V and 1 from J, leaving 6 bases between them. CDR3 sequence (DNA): TGTGCCAGCAGCCCGGGATCTGGAAACACCATATATTTT. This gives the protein CASSPGSGNTIYF.

The CDR3 DNA is TGTGCCAGCGGGGGGAGGACTGAAGCTTTCTTT. Its protein product is CASGGRTEAFF. This rearrangement joins TRBV6-1 to TRBJ1-1, with TRBD1 as a possible D gene (5 bases). The CDR3 spans 11 residues. Trimming removed 8 bases from V and 5 bases from J, with 9 bases in between. Germline CDR1 reads MNHNS; CDR2 reads SASEGT.

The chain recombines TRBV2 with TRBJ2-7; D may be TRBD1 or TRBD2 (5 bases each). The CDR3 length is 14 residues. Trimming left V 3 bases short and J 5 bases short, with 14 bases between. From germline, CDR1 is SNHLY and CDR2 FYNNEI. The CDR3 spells CASSDRYGDHEQYF. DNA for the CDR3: TGTGCCAGCAGTGATCGGTACGGGGACCACGAGCAGTACTTC. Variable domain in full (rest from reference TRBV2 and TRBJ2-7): EPEVTQTPSHQVTQMGQEVILRCVPISNHLYFYWYRQILGQKVEFLVSFYNNEISEKSEIFDDQFSVERPDGSNFTLKIRSTKLEDSAMYFCASSDRYGDHEQYFGPGTRLTVT.

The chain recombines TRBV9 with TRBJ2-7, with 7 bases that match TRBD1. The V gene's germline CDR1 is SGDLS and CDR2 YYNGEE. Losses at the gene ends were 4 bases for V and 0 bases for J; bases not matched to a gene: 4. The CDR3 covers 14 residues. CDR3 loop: CASSRTGNSYEQYF. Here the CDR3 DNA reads TGTGCCAGCAGCAGGACAGGCAACTCCTACGAGCAGTACTTC.

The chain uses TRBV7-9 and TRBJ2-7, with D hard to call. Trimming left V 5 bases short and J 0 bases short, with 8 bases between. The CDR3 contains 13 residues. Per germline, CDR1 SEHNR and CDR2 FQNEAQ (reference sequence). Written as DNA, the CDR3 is TGTGCCAGCAGCAGTAGTAGCTCCTACGAGCAGTACTTC. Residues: CASSSSSSYEQYF. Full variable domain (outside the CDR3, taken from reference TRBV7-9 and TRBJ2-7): DTGVSQNPRHKITKRGQNVTFRCDPISEHNRLYWYRQTLGQGPEFLTYFQNEAQLEKSRLLSDRFSAERPKGSFSTLEIQRTEQGDSAMYLCASSSSSSYEQYFGPGTRLTVT.

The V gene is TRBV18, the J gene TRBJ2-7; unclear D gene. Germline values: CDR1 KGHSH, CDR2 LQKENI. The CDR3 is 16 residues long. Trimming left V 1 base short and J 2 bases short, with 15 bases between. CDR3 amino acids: CASSPHEAGSTYEQYF. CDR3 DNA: TGTGCCAGCTCACCACATGAAGCCGGAAGTACCTACGAGCAGTACTTC.

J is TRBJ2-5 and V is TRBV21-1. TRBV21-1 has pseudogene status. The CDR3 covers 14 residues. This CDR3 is CASSTSGTLETQYF. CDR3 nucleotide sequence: TGTGCCAGCAGCACTTCCGGGACCTTAGAGACCCAGTACTTC.

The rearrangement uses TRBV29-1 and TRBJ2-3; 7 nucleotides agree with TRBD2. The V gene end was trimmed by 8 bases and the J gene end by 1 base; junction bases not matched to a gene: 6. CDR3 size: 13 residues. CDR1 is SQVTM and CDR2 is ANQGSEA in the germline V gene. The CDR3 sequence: CSTTGGGTDTQYF. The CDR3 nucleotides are TGCAGCACGACGGGAGGCGGCACAGATACGCAGTATTTT.

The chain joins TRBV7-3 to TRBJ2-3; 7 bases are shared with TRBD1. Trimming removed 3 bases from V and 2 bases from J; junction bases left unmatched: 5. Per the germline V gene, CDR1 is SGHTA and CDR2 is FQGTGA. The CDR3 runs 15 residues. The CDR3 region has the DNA TGTGCCAGCAGCTTGGGGGACAGTAACACAGATACGCAGTATTTT. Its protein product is CASSLGDSNTDTQYF.

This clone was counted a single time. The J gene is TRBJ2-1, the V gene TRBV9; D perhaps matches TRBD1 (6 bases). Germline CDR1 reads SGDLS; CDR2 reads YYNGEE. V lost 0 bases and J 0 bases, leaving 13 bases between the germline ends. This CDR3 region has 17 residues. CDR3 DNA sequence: TGTGCCAGCAGCGTAGCCCCAGGGGCAAACTCCTACAATGAGCAGTTCTTC. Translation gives CASSVAPGANSYNEQFF.

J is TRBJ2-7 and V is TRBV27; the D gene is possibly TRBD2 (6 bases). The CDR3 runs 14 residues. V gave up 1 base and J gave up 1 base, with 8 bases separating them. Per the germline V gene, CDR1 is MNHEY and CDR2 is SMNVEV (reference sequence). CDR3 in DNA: TGTGCCAGCAGTTTATTTCGGGAGTCCTACGAGCAGTACTTC. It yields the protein CASSLFRESYEQYF.

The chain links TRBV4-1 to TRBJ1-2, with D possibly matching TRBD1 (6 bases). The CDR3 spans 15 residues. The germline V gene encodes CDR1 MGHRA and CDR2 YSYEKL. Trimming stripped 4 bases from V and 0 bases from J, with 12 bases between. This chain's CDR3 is CASSPGTLANYGYTF. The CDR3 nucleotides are TGCGCCAGCAGCCCAGGGACACTCGCTAACTATGGCTACACCTTC.

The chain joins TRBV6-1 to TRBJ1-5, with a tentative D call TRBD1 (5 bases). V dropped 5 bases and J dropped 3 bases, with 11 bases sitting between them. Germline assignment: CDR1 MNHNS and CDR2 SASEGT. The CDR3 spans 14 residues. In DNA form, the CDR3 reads TGTGCCAGCAGTAACCGGGACCTCAATCAGCCCCAGCATTTT. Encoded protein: CASSNRDLNQPQHF.

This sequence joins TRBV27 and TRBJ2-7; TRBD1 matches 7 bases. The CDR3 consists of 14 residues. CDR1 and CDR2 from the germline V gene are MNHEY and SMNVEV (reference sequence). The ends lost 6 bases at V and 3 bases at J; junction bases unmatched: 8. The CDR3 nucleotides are TGTGCCAGCAGAAACGCCGGGACAGACTACGAGCAGTACTTC. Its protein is CASRNAGTDYEQYF.

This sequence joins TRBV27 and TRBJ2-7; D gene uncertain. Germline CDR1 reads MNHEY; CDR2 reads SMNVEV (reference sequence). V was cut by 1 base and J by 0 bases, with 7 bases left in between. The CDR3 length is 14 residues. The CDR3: CASSLYGSSYEQYF. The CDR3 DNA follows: TGTGCCAGCAGTTTATACGGCAGCTCCTACGAGCAGTACTTC.

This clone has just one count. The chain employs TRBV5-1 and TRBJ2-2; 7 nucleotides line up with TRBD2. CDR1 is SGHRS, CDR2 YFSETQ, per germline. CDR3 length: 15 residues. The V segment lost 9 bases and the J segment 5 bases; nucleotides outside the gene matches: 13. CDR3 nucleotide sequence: TGCGCCACCCTCCGGGTGGGCGGGAGAACCGGGGAGCTGTTTTTT. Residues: CATLRVGGRTGELFF.

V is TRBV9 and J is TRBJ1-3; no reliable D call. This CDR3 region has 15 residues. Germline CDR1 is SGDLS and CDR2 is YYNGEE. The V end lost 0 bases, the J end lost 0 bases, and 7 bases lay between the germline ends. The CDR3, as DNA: TGTGCCAGCAGCGTAGCCCAATCCTCTGGAAACACCATATATTTT. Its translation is CASSVAQSSGNTIYF.

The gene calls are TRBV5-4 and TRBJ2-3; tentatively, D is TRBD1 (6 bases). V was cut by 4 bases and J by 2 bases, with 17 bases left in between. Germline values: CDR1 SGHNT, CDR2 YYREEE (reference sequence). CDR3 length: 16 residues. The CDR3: CASSQGRGAATDTQYF. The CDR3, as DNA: TGTGCCAGCAGCCAGGGCAGGGGAGCGGCCACAGATACGCAGTATTTT.